This T cell receptor beta chain was identified in a study of OX40 agonist ivuxolimab in advanced cancers. Whole-study context: Ivuxolimab, an agonist antibody against OX40 (CD134), was given to patients. Study results and caveats: In the 0.1 to 3.0 mg/kg range, CD4+ and CD8+ blood T cells had expanded clonally by week 6.

The sample holds one count of this clone. Antigen specificity is unknown. Prior autoimmune disease or systemic immunosuppression barred patients. TCRdb's table, derived via immunoSEQ multiplex PCR, lists solely in-frame clones and lacks some. The sample lists about 59,000 clones, roughly 84% occurring once. The CDR3 contains 12 residues. Losses at the gene ends were 4 bases for V and 7 bases for J; bases not matched to a gene: 1. Germline V CDR1 and CDR2: SGHRS, YFSETQ. The sequence derives from an adult with an advanced solid tumor such as melanoma, head and neck, liver or kidney cancer. V usage is TRBV5-1 and J usage is TRBJ2-1; 8 bases are a match to TRBD2. Sample: CD4+ or CD8+ T cells sorted from blood, taken in a trial of the OX40 agonist ivuxolimab. CDR3: CASSRLANEQFF. Written as DNA, the CDR3 is TGCGCCAGCAGCCGACTAGCGAATGAGCAGTTCTTC.